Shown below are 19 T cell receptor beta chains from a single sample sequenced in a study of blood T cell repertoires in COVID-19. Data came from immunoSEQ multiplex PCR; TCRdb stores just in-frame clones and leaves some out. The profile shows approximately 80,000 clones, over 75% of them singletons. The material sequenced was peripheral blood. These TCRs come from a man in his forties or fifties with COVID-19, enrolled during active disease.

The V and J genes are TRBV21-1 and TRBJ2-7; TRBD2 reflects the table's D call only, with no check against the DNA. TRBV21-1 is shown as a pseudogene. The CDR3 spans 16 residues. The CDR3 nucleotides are TGTGCCAGCAGCAAAGCGGCTAGCGGGAGCCCCTACGAGCAGTACTTC. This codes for CASSKAASGSPYEQYF.

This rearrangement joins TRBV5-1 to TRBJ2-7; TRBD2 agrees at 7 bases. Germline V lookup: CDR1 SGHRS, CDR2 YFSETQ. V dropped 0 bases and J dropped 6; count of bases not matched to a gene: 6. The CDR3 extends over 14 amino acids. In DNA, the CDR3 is TGCGCCAGCAGCTTGGCAGCGGGAAAGGGCGAGCAGTACTTC. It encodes CASSLAAGKGEQYF.

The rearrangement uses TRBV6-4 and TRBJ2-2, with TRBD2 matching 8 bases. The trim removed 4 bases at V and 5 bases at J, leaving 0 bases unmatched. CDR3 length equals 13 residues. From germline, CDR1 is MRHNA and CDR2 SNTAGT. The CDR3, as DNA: TGTGCCAGCAGTGCTAGCGGGACCGGGGAGCTGTTTTTT. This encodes CASSASGTGELFF.

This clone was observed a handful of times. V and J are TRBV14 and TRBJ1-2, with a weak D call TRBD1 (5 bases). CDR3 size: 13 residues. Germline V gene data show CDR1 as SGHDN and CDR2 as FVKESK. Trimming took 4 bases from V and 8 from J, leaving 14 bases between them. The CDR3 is CASSLDSLWGYTF. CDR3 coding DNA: TGTGCCAGCAGCCTTGACAGCCTTTGGGGCTACACCTTC. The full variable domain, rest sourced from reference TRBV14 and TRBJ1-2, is EAGVTQFPSHSVIEKGQTVTLRCDPISGHDNLYWYRRVMGKEIKFLLHFVKESKQDESGMPNNRFLAERTGGTYSTLKVQPAELEDSGVYFCASSLDSLWGYTFGSGTRLTVV.

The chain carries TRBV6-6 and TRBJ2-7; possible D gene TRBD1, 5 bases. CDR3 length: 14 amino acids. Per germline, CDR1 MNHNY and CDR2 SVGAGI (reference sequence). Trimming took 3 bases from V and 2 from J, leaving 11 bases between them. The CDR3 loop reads CASSYLAGTYEQYF. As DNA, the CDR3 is TGTGCCAGCAGTTATTTGGCAGGGACCTACGAGCAGTACTTC.

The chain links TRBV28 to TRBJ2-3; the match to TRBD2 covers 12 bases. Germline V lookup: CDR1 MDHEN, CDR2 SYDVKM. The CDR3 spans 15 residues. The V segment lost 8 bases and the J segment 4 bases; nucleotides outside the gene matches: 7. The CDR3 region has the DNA TGTGCCAGCGGATCTAGCGGGAGGGCCCCAGATACGCAGTATTTT. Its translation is CASGSSGRAPDTQYF. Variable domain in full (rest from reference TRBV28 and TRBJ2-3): DVKVTQSSRYLVKRTGEKVFLECVQDMDHENMFWYRQDPGLGLRLIYFSYDVKMKEKGDIPEGYSVSREKKERFSLILESASTNQTSMYLCASGSSGRAPDTQYFGPGTRLTVL.

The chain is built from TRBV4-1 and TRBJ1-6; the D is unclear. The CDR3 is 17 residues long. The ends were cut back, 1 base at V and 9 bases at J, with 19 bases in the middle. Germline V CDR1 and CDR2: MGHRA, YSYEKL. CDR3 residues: CASSQGPAKLVASPLHF. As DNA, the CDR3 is TGCGCCAGCAGCCAAGGCCCCGCAAAGCTAGTGGCTTCACCCCTCCACTTT.

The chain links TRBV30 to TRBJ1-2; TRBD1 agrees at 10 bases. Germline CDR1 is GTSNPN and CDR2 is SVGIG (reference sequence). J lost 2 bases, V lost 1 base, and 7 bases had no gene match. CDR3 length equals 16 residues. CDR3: CAWSAGTGEINYGYTF. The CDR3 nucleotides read TGTGCCTGGAGTGCCGGGACAGGGGAAATAAACTATGGCTACACCTTC.

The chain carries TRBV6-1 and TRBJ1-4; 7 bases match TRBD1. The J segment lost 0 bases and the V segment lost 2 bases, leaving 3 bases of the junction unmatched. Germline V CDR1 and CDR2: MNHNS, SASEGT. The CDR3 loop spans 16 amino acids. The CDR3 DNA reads TGTGCCAGCAGTGAAACGGGGACAGCAACTAATGAAAAACTGTTTTTT. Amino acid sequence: CASSETGTATNEKLFF.

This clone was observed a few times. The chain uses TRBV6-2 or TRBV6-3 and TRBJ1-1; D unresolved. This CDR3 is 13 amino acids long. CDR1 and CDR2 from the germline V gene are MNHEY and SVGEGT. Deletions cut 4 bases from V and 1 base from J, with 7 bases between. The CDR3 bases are TGTGCCAGCAGTTGGCGGGAGAACACTGAAGCTTTCTTT. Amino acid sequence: CASSWRENTEAFF.

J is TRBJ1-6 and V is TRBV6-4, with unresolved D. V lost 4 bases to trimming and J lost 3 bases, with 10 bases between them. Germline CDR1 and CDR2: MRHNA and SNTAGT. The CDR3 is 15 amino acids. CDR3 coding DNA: TGTGCCAGCAGTGCCGGAGACGGCTATAATTCACCCCTCCACTTT. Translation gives CASSAGDGYNSPLHF.

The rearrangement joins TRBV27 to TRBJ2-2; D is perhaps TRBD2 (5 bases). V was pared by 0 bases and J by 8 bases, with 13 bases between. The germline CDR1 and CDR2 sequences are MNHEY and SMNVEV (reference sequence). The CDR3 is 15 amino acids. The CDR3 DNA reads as TGTGCCAGCAGTTTATCGTACACATCGGGGGGGGAGCTGTTTTTT. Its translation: CASSLSYTSGGELFF.

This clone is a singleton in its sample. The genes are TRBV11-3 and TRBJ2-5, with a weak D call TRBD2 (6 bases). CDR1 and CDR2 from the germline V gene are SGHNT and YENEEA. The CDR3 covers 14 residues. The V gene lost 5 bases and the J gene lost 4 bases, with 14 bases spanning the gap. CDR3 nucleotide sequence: TGTGCCAGCAGCCCCGGGTTCGGGGGAGAGACCCAGTACTTC. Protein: CASSPGFGGETQYF.

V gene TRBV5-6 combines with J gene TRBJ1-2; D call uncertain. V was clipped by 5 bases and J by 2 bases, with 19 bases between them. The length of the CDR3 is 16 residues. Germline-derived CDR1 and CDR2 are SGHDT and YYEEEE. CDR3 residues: CASRNRATFLNYGYTF. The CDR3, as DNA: TGTGCCAGCAGGAATCGCGCGACATTTTTAAACTATGGCTACACCTTC.

The CDR3 DNA is TGTGCCAGCAGTTATGGGGGGGAATTGGGCGGTAACACTGAAGCTTTCTTT. This sequence encodes CASSYGGELGGNTEAFF. This rearrangement joins TRBV6-9 to TRBJ1-1; tentatively, D is TRBD1 (5 bases). There are 17 residues in the CDR3. Trimming took 2 bases from V and 2 from J, leaving 18 bases between them. Germline lookup yields CDR1 MNHGY and CDR2 SVAAGI.

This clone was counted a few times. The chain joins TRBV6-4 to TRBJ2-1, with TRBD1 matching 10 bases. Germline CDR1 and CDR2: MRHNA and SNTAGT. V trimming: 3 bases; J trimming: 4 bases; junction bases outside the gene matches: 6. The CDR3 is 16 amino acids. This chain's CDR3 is CASSERGTGDYNEQFF. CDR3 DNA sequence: TGTGCCAGCAGTGAAAGGGGGACAGGGGATTACAATGAGCAGTTCTTC.

The CDR3 DNA follows: TGTGCCAGCAGCCAAGCCGGACAGGACTACGAGCAGTACTTC. As protein: CASSQAGQDYEQYF. This chain joins TRBV3-1 (or the pseudogene TRBV3-2) and TRBJ2-7; 7 bases fit TRBD1. CDR1 is LGHDT, CDR2 YNNKEL, per germline (reference sequence). This CDR3 is 14 amino acids long. After removal of 1 base from V and 3 bases from J, the junction contained 3 bases not matched to a gene.

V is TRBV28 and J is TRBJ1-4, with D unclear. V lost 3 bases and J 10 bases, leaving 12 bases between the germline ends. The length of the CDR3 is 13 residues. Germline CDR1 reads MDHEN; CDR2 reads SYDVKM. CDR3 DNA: TGTGCCAGCAGTTTGGGCTCTACCCTAAAACTGTTTTTT. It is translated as CASSLGSTLKLFF.

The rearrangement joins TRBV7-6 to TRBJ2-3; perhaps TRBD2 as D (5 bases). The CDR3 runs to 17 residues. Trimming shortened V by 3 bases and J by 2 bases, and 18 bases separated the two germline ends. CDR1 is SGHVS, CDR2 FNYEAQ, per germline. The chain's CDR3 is CASSFNERSINTDTQYF. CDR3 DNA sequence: TGTGCCAGCAGCTTTAACGAGCGGAGCATTAACACAGATACGCAGTATTTT. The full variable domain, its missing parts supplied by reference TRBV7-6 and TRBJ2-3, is GAGVSQSPRYKVTKRGQDVALRCDPISGHVSLYWYRQALGQGPEFLTYFNYEAQQDKSGLPNDRFSAERPEGSISTLTIQRTEQRDSAMYRCASSFNERSINTDTQYFGPGTRLTVL.